This is a list of T cell receptor beta chains from one sample in a study of shared clonotypes between healthy human individuals. Sequenced by immunoSEQ multiplex PCR; TCRdb stores in-frame clones only, minus some. The profile covers about 1 million clones, with more than 75% appearing a single time and 0.5% to 0.6% taken by the ten largest. The sequencing input was memory CD4+ T cells from PBMCs. The receptor set was obtained from a man younger than 35 in good health. Some clones in this sample may be carry-over from other donors' samples. Both conserved end residues are trimmed from each CDR3. A D gene is named only where the DNA matches it firmly.

v_call | d_call | cdr3_aa
TRBV4-3 | NA | ASSLETGNKNSYEQY
TRBV28 | NA | ASSPTVTGEAF
TRBV18 | NA | ASSPGGTGGTDTQY
TRBV19 | NA | ASSIVRTTTYEQY
TRBV2 | NA | ASSWGTPGVNEQF
TRBV7-2 | NA | ASSPAGIVHEQY
TRBV11-3 | NA | ASSLGRVSYNEQF
TRBV19 | TRBD2 | ASSRGTNTDTQY
TRBV5-1 | TRBD1 | ASSLTGTGDTEAF
TRBV29-1 | NA | SVADAGSGNTIY
TRBV5-1 | TRBD1 | ASSLGGQGYGYT
TRBV18 | NA | ASSPGQRSFNTEAF
TRBV28 | NA | ASSAPAGGGYT
TRBV18 | TRBD2 | ASSPISLAGSTDTQY
TRBV7-2 | NA | ASSPRAGYEQY
TRBV11-2 | NA | ASRNLGTATGELF
TRBV12-5 | TRBD2 | ASGLVLSGGPGEQF
TRBV28 | TRBD1 | ASSPAGGKNEKLF
TRBV6-5 | TRBD1 | ASSGQAYEQY
TRBV28 | NA | ASRGAGTDTQY
TRBV11-2 | NA | ASSLKWAGRSYEQY
TRBV5-1 | TRBD2 | ASRAGLGSYEQY
TRBV30 | NA | AWSVPGIGEKLF
TRBV18 | NA | ASSDATGPNTGELF
TRBV28 | TRBD2 | ASSSAGGGQDTQY
TRBV5-1 | TRBD1 | ASSYQGAAESQH
TRBV7-9 | TRBD1 | ASAEGQGFTGELF
TRBV5-1 | NA | ASSLEFGTHYNEQF
TRBV5-1 | NA | ASSLNQNTEAF
TRBV5-1 | TRBD1 | ASSLDATGGNTEAF
TRBV5-1 | TRBD1 | ASSELTGWGYGYT
TRBV18 | NA | ASSPRLKHGYT
TRBV6-5 | TRBD1 | ASMTPQGAYEQY
TRBV2 | NA | ASSGPGSSYEQY
TRBV5-1 | NA | ASSPEDLYEQY
TRBV30 | TRBD2 | AWSASSGERGF
TRBV5-8 | NA | ASSLDGSEGGNTIY
TRBV5-1 | NA | ASSPDWSYEQY
TRBV7-2 | NA | ASSQDRQPSNQPQH
TRBV7-9 | NA | ASSLIWGQETQY
TRBV6-5 | NA | ASRPGGVAADTQY